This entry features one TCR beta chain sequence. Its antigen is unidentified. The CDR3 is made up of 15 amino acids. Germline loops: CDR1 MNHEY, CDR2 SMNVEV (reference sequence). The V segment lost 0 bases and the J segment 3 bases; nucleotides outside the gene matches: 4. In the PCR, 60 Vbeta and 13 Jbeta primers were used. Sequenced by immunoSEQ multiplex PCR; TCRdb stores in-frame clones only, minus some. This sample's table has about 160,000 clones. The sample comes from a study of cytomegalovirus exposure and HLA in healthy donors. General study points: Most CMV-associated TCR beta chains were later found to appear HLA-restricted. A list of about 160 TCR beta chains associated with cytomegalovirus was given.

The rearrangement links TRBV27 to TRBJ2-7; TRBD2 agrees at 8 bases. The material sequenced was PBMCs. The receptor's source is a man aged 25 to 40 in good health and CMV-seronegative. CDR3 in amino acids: CASSLSVSGNYEQYF. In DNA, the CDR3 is TGTGCCAGCAGTTTATCGGTTAGCGGGAACTACGAGCAGTACTTC.